The rows below give T cell receptor beta chains drawn from one sample of a study of T cell repertoires in cytomegalovirus infection. TCRdb re-derived calls from the reads in MiXCR, one entry per CDR3 protein. Seen here are 400,000 or so distinct CDR3 sequences, approximately 31% observed once, and the top ten hold roughly an eighth. Sequencing used PBMCs. The origin of the receptors is a human donor in good health (CMV status not recorded). Some clones in this sample may be carry-over from other donors' samples. CDR3s leave out the opening cysteine and the closing phenylalanine or tryptophan. Clone size is shown for a subset of rows, as once, few, many or a class of expanded clone.

len	abundance	v_gene	j_gene	CDR3aa
12	.	TRBV29-1	TRBJ2-2	SASGGLNTGELF
16	many	TRBV15	TRBJ2-3	ATSESGGAFDGTDTQY
8	.	TRBV30	TRBJ2-7	AWSQEEQY
12	many	TRBV4-1	TRBJ2-7	ASSDRDGPYEQY
13	few	TRBV24-1	TRBJ2-1	ATSDLQGGGREQF
14	many	TRBV7-2	TRBJ2-5	ASSFYPTRNKGTQY
13	.	TRBV28	TRBJ2-7	ASSLLGIQGYEQY
14	many	TRBV7-2	TRBJ2-2	ASSTQRTAVTGELF
13	.	TRBV2	TRBJ1-6	ASSVGAKKNSPLH
12	few	TRBV7-3	TRBJ1-6	ASRRDSTNSPLH
12	.	TRBV20-1	TRBJ1-2	SALWTSDIYGYT
10	few	TRBV12-3/TRBV12-4	TRBJ1-5	ASKAVNQPQH
11	.	TRBV19	TRBJ1-2	ASSQQNYYGYT
12	.	TRBV25-1	TRBJ1-2	ASSEVDNNYGYT
17	once	TRBV7-6	TRBJ2-2	ASPTSWTSGDLFTGELF
15	.	TRBV6-2/TRBV6-3	TRBJ1-5	SSSYLFLPGKDQPQH
14	.	TRBV11-2	TRBJ2-2	ASSGGRSRNTGELF
13	few	TRBV7-8	TRBJ2-5	DSSLQRGLRETQY
12	many	TRBV5-4	TRBJ2-3	ASSFPGNTDTQY
14	many	TRBV7-2	TRBJ2-7	ASSHAVGGIPYEQY
17	many	TRBV6-6	TRBJ1-1	ASTQTWTTFRGMNTEAF
14	.	TRBV28	TRBJ1-1	ASSSERGLFNTEAF
15	few	TRBV4-2	TRBJ1-5	ASSQAVGMGGNQPQH
13	few	TRBV18	TRBJ2-3	ASSPADRFTDTQY
11	.	TRBV7-6	TRBJ2-2	ASSPARTGELF
13	few	TRBV7-8	TRBJ1-6	ASSLAGFKNSPLH
10	few	TRBV28	TRBJ2-1	ASSNSYNEQF
11	few	TRBV7-7	TRBJ1-3	ASSLGPMNTIY
14	few	TRBV7-9	TRBJ2-1	ASSFRSSGGLNEQF
15	.	TRBV19	TRBJ1-4	ASSIGAGTATNEKLF
13	many	TRBV7-8	TRBJ1-5	ASSSSGEGNQPQH
12	.	TRBV15	TRBJ2-7	ATSTQTGPYEPY
11	many	TRBV7-6	TRBJ2-7	ASSSSAPAEQY
13	.	TRBV27	TRBJ2-7	ASSAKPSGEYEQY
12	few	TRBV10-3	TRBJ1-3	AMGPNDSGNTIY
14	once	TRBV5-1	TRBJ2-5	ASSHGQGARLETQY